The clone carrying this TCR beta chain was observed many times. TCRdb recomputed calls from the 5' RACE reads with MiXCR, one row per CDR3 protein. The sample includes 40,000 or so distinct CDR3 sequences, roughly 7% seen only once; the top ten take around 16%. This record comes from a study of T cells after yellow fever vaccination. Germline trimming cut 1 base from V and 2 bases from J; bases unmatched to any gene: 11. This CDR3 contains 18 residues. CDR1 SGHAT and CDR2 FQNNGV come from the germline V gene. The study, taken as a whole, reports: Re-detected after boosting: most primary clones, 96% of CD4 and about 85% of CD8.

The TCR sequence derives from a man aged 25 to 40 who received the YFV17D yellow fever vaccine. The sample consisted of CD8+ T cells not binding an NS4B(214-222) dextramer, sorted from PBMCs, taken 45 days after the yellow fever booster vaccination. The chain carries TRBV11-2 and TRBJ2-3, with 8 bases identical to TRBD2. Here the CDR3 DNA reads TGTGCCAGCAGCTTAGTCGGGGCGGGAGGATCCAACACAGATACGCAGTATTTT. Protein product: CASSLVGAGGSNTDTQYF.